The sequence of this TCR beta chain was determined in a study of PD-1 blockade in classical Hodgkin lymphoma. Turning to this clone: Its antigen is currently unknown.

As to time point: cycle 4 day 1 (C4D1), after five to seven weeks of nivolumab. Autologous stem cell transplantation was followed by relapse in every patient, and brentuximab vedotin exposure varied. V gave up 5 bases and J gave up 8 bases, with 18 bases separating them. The CDR3 contains 14 residues. Germline V lookup: CDR1 SGHDN, CDR2 FVKESK. Data came from immunoSEQ multiplex PCR; TCRdb stores just in-frame clones and leaves some out. The table includes roughly 100,000 clones, roughly 89% detected once. The study's findings and limits: The CD4+ diversity rise by C4D1 was clearest in complete responders. Baseline diversity in complete responders resembled that of newly diagnosed patients.

This chain uses TRBV14 with TRBJ1-2; perhaps TRBD1 as D (6 bases). The origin of this receptor is a human donor with classical Hodgkin lymphoma. This material consisted of peripheral blood mononuclear cells (PBMCs), taken before the fourth cycle of nivolumab. The chain's CDR3 is CASSSLGGAGGYTF. CDR3 coding DNA: TGTGCCAGCAGCTCCCTAGGGGGGGCTGGCGGCTACACCTTC.